The TCR beta chain under discussion was sequenced for a study of OX40 agonist ivuxolimab in advanced cancers. TCRdb keeps only in-frame clones here, not all; method: immunoSEQ multiplex PCR. The table includes roughly 60,000 clones, 84% detected once. V was clipped by 6 bases and J by 3 bases, with 14 bases between them. Per the germline V gene, CDR1 is MNHEY and CDR2 is SVGAGI. The CDR3 is made up of 14 amino acids. This clonotype originated in an adult with an advanced solid tumor such as melanoma, head and neck, liver or kidney cancer. This specimen was CD4+ or CD8+ T cells sorted from blood, taken in a trial of the OX40 agonist ivuxolimab. V gene TRBV6-5 combines with J gene TRBJ2-5, with D possibly being TRBD1 (6 bases). The CDR3 DNA sequence: TGTGCCAGCAGCCCCAGGGGACCAGAAGAGACCCAGTACTTC. It encodes CASSPRGPEETQYF.